The next 11 T cell receptor beta chains were all read from a single sample in a study of blood T cell repertoires in COVID-19. TCRdb's table, derived via immunoSEQ multiplex PCR, lists solely in-frame clones and lacks some. The sample shows hundreds of thousands of clones, more than 80% of them seen only once. The sequencing input was peripheral blood. The receptor set was obtained from a woman aged 25 to 45 with active or convalescent COVID-19.

This clone appeared a single time. CDR3 residues: CASSGTSGSRTDTQYF. DNA for the CDR3: TGTGCCAGCAGTGGGACTAGCGGGAGCAGGACAGATACGCAGTATTTT. This chain links TRBV6-1 with TRBJ2-3; TRBD2 aligns across 13 bases. Germline CDR1 MNHNS, CDR2 SASEGT. Trimming took 4 bases from V and 3 from J; bases not matched to a gene: 4. The CDR3 extends over 16 amino acids.

The chain recombines TRBV19 with TRBJ1-5, with a possible D match to TRBD1 (5 bases). CDR1 LNHDA and CDR2 SQIVND come from the germline V gene (reference sequence). The CDR3 totals 17 residues. Trimming removed 3 bases at V and 1 base at J, with 16 bases between. Here the CDR3 DNA reads TGTGCCAGTAGTATGGGGGTTTATCGGGGGAGCAATCAGCCCCAGCATTTT. It codes for CASSMGVYRGSNQPQHF.

The chain carries TRBV30 and TRBJ2-3; TRBD2 matches 8 bases. The V gene end was trimmed by 1 base and the J gene end by 0 bases; junction bases not matched to a gene: 12. The CDR3 spans 18 residues. The germline CDR1 and CDR2 sequences are GTSNPN and SVGIG (reference sequence). CDR3 loop: CAWSGLAGGVSSTDTQYF. The CDR3 DNA reads as TGTGCCTGGAGTGGGCTGGCGGGAGGCGTCAGTAGCACAGATACGCAGTATTTT.

On this clone itself: Other DNA sequences in the sample encode the same CDR3. The V gene is TRBV27, the J gene TRBJ1-1, with D possibly being TRBD1 (6 bases). The CDR3 extends over 14 amino acids. Germline V gene sequence: CDR1 MNHEY, CDR2 SMNVEV (reference sequence). Trimming removed 3 bases at V and 0 bases at J, with 8 bases between. DNA for the CDR3: TGTGCCAGCAGTTTCAGGGGCTTGAACACTGAAGCTTTCTTT. It codes for CASSFRGLNTEAFF.

This clone came up once. The chain is built from TRBV29-1 and TRBJ1-2; perhaps TRBD1 as D (5 bases). This CDR3 comprises 14 residues. CDR1 and CDR2 from the germline V gene are SQVTM and ANQGSEA. V was trimmed by 5 bases and J by 2 bases, leaving 15 bases between them. The CDR3: CSVRKDSTNYGYTF. In DNA, the CDR3 is TGCAGCGTTCGGAAAGACAGCACCAACTATGGCTACACCTTC.

The chain couples TRBV24-1 to TRBJ2-5; TRBD2 matches 10 bases. The V segment lost 4 bases and the J segment 5 bases; nucleotides outside the gene matches: 3. This CDR3 comprises 14 residues. Germline V CDR1 and CDR2: KGHDR, SFDVKD. CDR3 sequence reads: CATSESSGGETQYF. CDR3 DNA: TGTGCCACCAGTGAAAGTAGCGGGGGGGAGACCCAGTACTTC.

The rearrangement links TRBV28 to TRBJ2-1; 10 bases agree with TRBD2. The CDR3 spans 16 residues. Germline V lookup: CDR1 MDHEN, CDR2 SYDVKM. Unmatched junction bases numbered 10, after V lost 4 bases and J lost 7 bases. This chain's CDR3 is CASSYPGLAIENEQFF. CDR3 nucleotides: TGTGCCAGCAGTTATCCGGGACTAGCGATTGAGAATGAGCAGTTCTTC.

The chain links TRBV4-2 to TRBJ1-3, with 7 nucleotides matching TRBD1. The ends lost 4 bases at V and 4 bases at J; junction bases unmatched: 10. The CDR3 runs 16 residues. Germline CDR1 LGHNA, CDR2 YNFKEQ. The CDR3 here is CASSPYNTGVGNTIYF. In nucleotides, the CDR3 is TGTGCCAGCAGCCCCTACAATACAGGGGTCGGAAACACCATATATTTT.

A note on this clone: Different DNA sequences within this sample yield the same CDR3. The chain links TRBV27 to TRBJ1-1; D remains ambiguous. CDR3 length equals 13 residues. In germline, CDR1 is MNHEY, CDR2 SMNVEV (reference sequence). V was trimmed by 2 bases and J by 1 base, leaving 5 bases between them. Here the CDR3 reads CASSLTGNTEAFF. The CDR3 nucleotides are TGTGCCAGCAGTTTAACGGGGAACACTGAAGCTTTCTTT.

This clone was found a few times. The gene calls are TRBV19 and TRBJ2-1; TRBD1 aligns across 7 bases. Looked up from germline, CDR1 is LNHDA and CDR2 is SQIVND (reference sequence). The J segment lost 0 bases and the V segment lost 11 bases, leaving 7 bases of the junction unmatched. The CDR3 is 14 residues long. The CDR3 coding sequence is TGTGCCGTCACCCGGGACAGCTCCTACAATGAGCAGTTCTTC. This codes for CAVTRDSSYNEQFF.

This chain uses TRBV4-1 with TRBJ2-3; 7 nucleotides match TRBD2. The germline gives CDR1 MGHRA, CDR2 YSYEKL. The CDR3 totals 17 residues. V lost 2 bases to trimming and J lost 2 bases; unmatched junction nucleotides: 10. CDR3 loop: CASSQTLSRGTTDTQYF. The CDR3 region has the DNA TGCGCCAGCAGCCAAACACTATCGCGGGGGACCACAGATACGCAGTATTTT.